The text below deals with one TCR beta chain. The source of the sample is a study of T-cell reconstitution after alpha-beta-depleted transplantation in children. The TCRbeta library was prepared with unique molecular identifiers. TCRdb re-called the PCR reads through MiXCR, storing one row per CDR3 protein. The table has 600,000 to 700,000 distinct CDR3 sequences, over 10% seen once. There are 16 residues in the CDR3. The germline V gene has CDR1 MDHEN and CDR2 SYDVKM. V lost 3 bases, J lost 6 bases, and 11 bases stayed unmatched. This TCR was recovered from a girl aged 2-10 years with congenital amegakaryocytic thrombocytopenia, due to receive a stem cell transplant. The V gene is TRBV28, the J gene TRBJ1-5, with TRBD1 matching over 7 bases. Source: PBMCs, taken before TCRalphabeta/CD19-depleted stem cell transplant. CDR3 coding DNA: TGTGCCAGCAGTTTGCAAACCAGGGGGAAAGGTCAGCCCCAGCATTTT. This translates into CASSLQTRGKGQPQHF.